The rows below give T cell receptor beta chains drawn from one sample of a study of cytomegalovirus exposure and HLA in healthy donors. The table came from immunoSEQ multiplex PCR; TCRdb's copy has only in-frame clones and leaves some out. The sample yields approximately 150,000 clones, more than 60% seen once. The sample taken for sequencing was PBMCs. These receptors originate from a woman under 30 in good health and CMV-seronegative. Both conserved end residues are part of each CDR3. A D gene is named only where the DNA matches it firmly.

d_call j_call v_call cdr3_aa
TRBD2 TRBJ2-5 TRBV29-1 CSVEGGREEQETQYF
TRBD1 TRBJ1-1 TRBV6-1 CASSGQVNTEAFF
NA TRBJ1-1 TRBV7-8 CASSLNRVTEAFF
NA TRBJ1-3 TRBV5-4 CASSPLGPGDSGNTIYF
TRBD1 TRBJ2-2 TRBV6-5 CASSPDRGGTGELFF
TRBD2 TRBJ2-1 TRBV5-1 CASSLVGLASYNEQFF
NA TRBJ1-1 TRBV18 CASSPQGGFTEAFF
NA TRBJ1-3 TRBV19 CASTRSSGNTIYF
TRBD2 TRBJ2-2 TRBV6-5 CASSPGRARLFF
NA TRBJ2-1 TRBV10-1 CASSSQVSNEQFF
NA TRBJ2-2 TRBV7-9 CASSPTVNTGELFF
TRBD2 TRBJ2-3 TRBV18 CASSPVLAGAGDTQYF
NA TRBJ2-7 TRBV5-4 CASSLRGPSSYEQYF
TRBD2 TRBJ2-7 TRBV27 CASSPWTSGKNEQYF
TRBD2 TRBJ2-1 TRBV6-6 CASSRTSGEQFF
NA TRBJ2-5 TRBV27 CASSDLGAQYF
NA TRBJ2-5 TRBV4-1 CASSQDWGRETQYF
NA TRBJ1-2 TRBV19 CASSMAPIYGYTF
TRBD1 TRBJ2-3 TRBV12-5 CASGLILWGQGDTDTQYF
NA TRBJ2-2 TRBV19 CASSRELPNTGELFF
TRBD1 TRBJ1-1 TRBV25-1 CASRGDRASTEAFF
NA TRBJ2-2 TRBV19 CASSIRLGGAAGELFF
TRBD1 TRBJ2-2 TRBV27 CASSSPGQGLSGELFF
NA TRBJ1-1 TRBV19 CASQGGFRGVGNTEAFF
NA TRBJ1-4 TRBV30 CAWSGDRGKLFF
NA TRBJ2-5 TRBV9 CASSVVSSETQYF
TRBD1 TRBJ2-3 TRBV15 CATSVDGTETDTQYF
TRBD2 TRBJ2-1 TRBV15 CATSPRSSGIAGNEQFF
NA TRBJ2-6 TRBV5-4 CASSLPRDGTGANVLTF
NA TRBJ1-1 TRBV18 CASTGLSRGNTEAFF
TRBD1 TRBJ2-7 TRBV29-1 CSVDPMTGTAETYEQYF
TRBD1 TRBJ1-3 TRBV7-8 CASSLRQGGGNTIYF
TRBD1 TRBJ2-2 TRBV13 CASSLLQGLNAGELFF
NA TRBJ1-1 TRBV7-9 CASSSLGEGTEAFF
NA TRBJ1-2 TRBV9 CASSVGTANYGYTF
NA TRBJ1-5 TRBV6-5 CASSFGRGNQPQHF
TRBD2 TRBJ2-5 TRBV4-1 CASSQGSGRGAQYF
NA TRBJ2-7 TRBV18 CASSPSTPTYEQYF
NA TRBJ1-2 TRBV4-1 CASSLLGGGAGYTF
NA TRBJ2-7 TRBV5-1 CASSLAQGHLYEQYF
TRBD1 TRBJ1-1 TRBV6-5 CASKPGGDTEAFF
NA TRBJ2-1 TRBV5-4 CASSLDGGDLTYNEQFF